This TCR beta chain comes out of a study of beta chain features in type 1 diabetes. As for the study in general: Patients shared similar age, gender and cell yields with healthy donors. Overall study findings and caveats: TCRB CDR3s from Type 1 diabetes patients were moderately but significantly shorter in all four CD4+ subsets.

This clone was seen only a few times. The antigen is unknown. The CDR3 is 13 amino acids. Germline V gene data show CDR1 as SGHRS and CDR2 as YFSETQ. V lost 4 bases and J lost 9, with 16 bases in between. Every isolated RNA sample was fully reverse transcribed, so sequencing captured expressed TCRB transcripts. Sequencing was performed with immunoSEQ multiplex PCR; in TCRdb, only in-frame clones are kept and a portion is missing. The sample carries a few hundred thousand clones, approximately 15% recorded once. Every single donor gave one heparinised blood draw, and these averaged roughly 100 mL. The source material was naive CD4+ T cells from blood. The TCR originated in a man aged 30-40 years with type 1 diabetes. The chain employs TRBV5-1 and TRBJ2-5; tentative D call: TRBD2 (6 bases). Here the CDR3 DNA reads TGCGCCAGCAGCCCGGAGACAGTAGCGGCCCAGTACTTC. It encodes CASSPETVAAQYF.